Sequencing of this T cell receptor beta chain was carried out in a study of tissue T cells after allogeneic stem cell transplantation. Trimming removed 1 base from V and 6 bases from J; junction bases left unmatched: 4. Germline CDR1 and CDR2: LGHNA and YNLKQL (reference sequence). The CDR3 extends over 15 amino acids. Data came from immunoSEQ multiplex PCR; TCRdb stores just in-frame clones and leaves some out. Here the sample spans tens of thousands of clones, around 72% being singletons. This clone was seen a few times. All gene names here are mouse names. The read stops 1 residue short of the end of the CDR3; the missing end is completed from the germline J gene.

The clonotype comes from a pool of C57BL/6 mice in good health. Source material: sorted cells pooled from one or two spleens. The chain joins TRBV5 to TRBJ2-1, with 9 bases that match TRBD2. The sequenced part of the CDR3 DNA is TGTGCCAGCAGCCAAGCCTGGGGGGGTTTTGCTGAGCAGTTC. It specifies CASSQAWGGFAEQF. The CDR3 in its entirety is CASSQAWGGFAEQFF.